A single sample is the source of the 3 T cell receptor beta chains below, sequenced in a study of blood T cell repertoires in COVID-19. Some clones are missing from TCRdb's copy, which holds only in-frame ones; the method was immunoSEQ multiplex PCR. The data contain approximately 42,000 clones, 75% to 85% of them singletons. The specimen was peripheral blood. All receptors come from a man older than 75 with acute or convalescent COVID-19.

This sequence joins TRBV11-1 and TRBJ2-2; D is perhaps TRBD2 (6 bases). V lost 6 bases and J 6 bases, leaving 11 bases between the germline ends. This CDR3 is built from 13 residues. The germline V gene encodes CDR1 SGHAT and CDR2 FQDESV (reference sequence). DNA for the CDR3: TGTGCCAGCAGTCAAGCGGGTTCCGGGGAGCTGTTTTTT. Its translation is CASSQAGSGELFF.

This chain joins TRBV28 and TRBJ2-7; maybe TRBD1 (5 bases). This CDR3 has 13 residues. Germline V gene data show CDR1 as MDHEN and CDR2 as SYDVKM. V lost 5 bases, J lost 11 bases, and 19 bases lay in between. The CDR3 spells CASSPNLGRKEYF. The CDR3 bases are TGTGCCAGCAGTCCAAACCTGGGGCGAAAAGAGTACTTC.

The CDR3 nucleotides read TGTGCCAGCAGCCGAAAGCGGAAAGGGGGCCCAGATACGCAGTATTTT. It encodes CASSRKRKGGPDTQYF. The V gene is TRBV4-2, the J gene TRBJ2-3; 7 bases map to TRBD1. The CDR3 is 16 residues long. Germline-derived CDR1 and CDR2 are LGHNA and YNFKEQ. Trimming cost V 4 bases and J 4 bases; bases outside gene matches: 11.